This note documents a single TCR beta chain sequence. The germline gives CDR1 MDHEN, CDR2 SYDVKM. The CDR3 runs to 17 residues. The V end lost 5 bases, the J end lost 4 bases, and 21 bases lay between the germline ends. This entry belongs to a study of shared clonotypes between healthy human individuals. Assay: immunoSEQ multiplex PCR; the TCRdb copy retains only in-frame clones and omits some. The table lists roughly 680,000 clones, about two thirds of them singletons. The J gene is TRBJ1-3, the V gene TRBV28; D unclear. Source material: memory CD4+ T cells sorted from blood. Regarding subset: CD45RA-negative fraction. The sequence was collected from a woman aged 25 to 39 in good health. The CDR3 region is CASSPPYRGMEGNTIYF. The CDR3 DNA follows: TGTGCCAGCAGTCCACCCTACCGGGGAATGGAGGGAAACACCATATATTTT.